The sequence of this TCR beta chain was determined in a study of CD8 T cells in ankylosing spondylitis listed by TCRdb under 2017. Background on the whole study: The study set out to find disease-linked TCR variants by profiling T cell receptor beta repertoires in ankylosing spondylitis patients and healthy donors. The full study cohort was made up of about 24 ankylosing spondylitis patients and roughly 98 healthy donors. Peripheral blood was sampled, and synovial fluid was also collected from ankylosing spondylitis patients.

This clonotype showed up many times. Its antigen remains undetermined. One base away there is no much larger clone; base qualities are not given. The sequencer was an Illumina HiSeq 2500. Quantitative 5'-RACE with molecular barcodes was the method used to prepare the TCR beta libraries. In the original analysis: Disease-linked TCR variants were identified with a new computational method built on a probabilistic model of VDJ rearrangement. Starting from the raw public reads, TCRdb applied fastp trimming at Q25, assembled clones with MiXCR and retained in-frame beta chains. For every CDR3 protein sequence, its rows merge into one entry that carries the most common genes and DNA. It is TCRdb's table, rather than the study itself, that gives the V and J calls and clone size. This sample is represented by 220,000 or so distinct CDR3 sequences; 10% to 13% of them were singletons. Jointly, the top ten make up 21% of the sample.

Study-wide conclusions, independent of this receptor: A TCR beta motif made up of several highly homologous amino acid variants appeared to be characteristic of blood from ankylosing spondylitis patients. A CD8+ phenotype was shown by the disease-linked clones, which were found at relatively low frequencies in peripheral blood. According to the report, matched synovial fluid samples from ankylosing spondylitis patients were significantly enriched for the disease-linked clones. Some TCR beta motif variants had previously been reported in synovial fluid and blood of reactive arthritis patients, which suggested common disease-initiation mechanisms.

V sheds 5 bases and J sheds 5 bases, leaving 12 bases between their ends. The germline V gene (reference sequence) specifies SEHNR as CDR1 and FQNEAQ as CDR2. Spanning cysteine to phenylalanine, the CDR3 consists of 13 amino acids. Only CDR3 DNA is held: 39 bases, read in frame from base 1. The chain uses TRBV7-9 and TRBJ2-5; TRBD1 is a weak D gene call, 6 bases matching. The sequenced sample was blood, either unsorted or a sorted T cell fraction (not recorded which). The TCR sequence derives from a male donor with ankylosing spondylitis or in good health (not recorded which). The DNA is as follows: TGTGCCAGCAGCCCTACAGGGATGGAGACCCAGTACTTC. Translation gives CASSPTGMETQYF. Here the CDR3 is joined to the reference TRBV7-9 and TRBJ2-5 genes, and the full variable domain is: DTGVSQNPRHKITKRGQNVTFRCDPISEHNRLYWYRQTLGQGPEFLTYFQNEAQLEKSRLLSDRFSAERPKGSFSTLEIQRTEQGDSAMYLCASSPTGMETQYFGPGTRLLVL.